The clone carrying this T cell receptor beta chain came up many times. The sample comes from a study of identical twins. Via MiXCR, TCRdb re-called the 5' RACE reads, giving one row per CDR3 protein. The repertoire includes about 700,000 distinct CDR3 sequences, approximately 6% of them detected once, and approximately 1.6% sits in the top ten. The TCR comes from a man between 18 and 35 years old in good health. Material: naive T cells sorted from blood.

CDR3 DNA: TGCAGTGCTAGAGATCAGGGAAGGGCTAATGAAAAACTGTTTTTT. This encodes CSARDQGRANEKLFF. This chain links TRBV20-1 with TRBJ1-4, with D perhaps matching TRBD1 (5 bases). The V gene's germline CDR1 is DFQATT and CDR2 SNEGSKA (reference sequence). The CDR3 length is 15 residues. Trimming cost V 0 bases and J 3 bases, with 11 bases left between them.